These T cell receptor beta chains were read from a single sample in a study of T cells in localized non-small cell lung cancer. The repertoire was sequenced with immunoSEQ multiplex PCR; TCRdb's copy has only in-frame clones and lacks some. There are 12,000 or so clones in the sample; around four fifths occur only once, and roughly 18% lies in the top ten. Specimen: peripheral blood, collected before any cancer treatment. Receptors were obtained from a male donor at least 60 years old with stage I lung adenocarcinoma. The CDR3 runs from the conserved cysteine through the conserved F or W. Not all rows give a size; the values are once, few, many and, for expanded clones, a class.

TRBV7-9,few,TRBJ1-2,CASSLGWPGAGYTF
TRBV7-9,once,TRBJ2-5,CASSRNTGPTETQYF
TRBV11-2,once,TRBJ2-6,CASSSTCKQQSRANVLTF
TRBV4-3,once,TRBJ2-7,CASSQRTGPYEQYF
TRBV18,.,TRBJ1-6,CASSPRQGARNSPLHF
TRBV28,.,TRBJ1-3,CASRQGSAGNTIYF
TRBV18,.,TRBJ2-5,CASSPNAAETQYF
TRBV2,few,TRBJ2-1,CASSEGVASASSYNEQFF
TRBV2,.,TRBJ1-4,CASRAGTGVSSEKLFF
TRBV5-4,.,TRBJ2-2,CASSLGASGSAGELFF
TRBV2,.,TRBJ2-7,CASTLAGGEQYF
TRBV2,.,TRBJ2-6,CASRPTGGAGANVLTF
TRBV5-5,.,TRBJ1-1,CASSTREEFTEAFF
TRBV5-1,.,TRBJ2-1,CASSLADRALNEQFF
TRBV7-3,.,TRBJ2-3,CASSLTGTQDTQYF
TRBV28,.,TRBJ1-2,CASRLQDRANYGYTF
TRBV29-1,.,TRBJ2-1,CSVKRQGALGEQFF
TRBV6-5,.,TRBJ2-2,CASKSRRNTGELFF
TRBV4-1,.,TRBJ2-7,CASSQNPSTGVFEQYF
TRBV9,few,TRBJ1-1,CASSVGSDTDEAFF
TRBV27,.,TRBJ1-5,CAYDREGGQPQHF
TRBV4-2,.,TRBJ2-1,CASSQVGNKIDEQFF
TRBV4-2,.,TRBJ2-3,CASSQETGECQYF
TRBV6-1,.,TRBJ1-2,CASSEGVGVSGGYTF
TRBV10-3,.,TRBJ2-7,CATGDLKAYEQYF
TRBV30,.,TRBJ2-7,CAWSAEGYEQYF
TRBV28,.,TRBJ1-2,CASSEIRGYTF
TRBV6-1,.,TRBJ2-4,CASSVMAGRANIQYF
TRBV14,few,TRBJ2-7,CASSQDRWSEQYF
TRBV30,.,TRBJ2-7,CAWSPSGSFYEQYF
TRBV9,once,TRBJ2-1,CASSDPLSTSGRVGEQFF
TRBV7-8,once,TRBJ2-1,CASSRLAGGSTEQFF
TRBV7-8,.,TRBJ2-7,CASSSVRSSYEQYF
TRBV27,.,TRBJ2-7,CASSPIAVPPYEQYF
TRBV5-8,.,TRBJ2-3,CASSLALQGSTDTQYF
TRBV7-2,few,TRBJ1-3,CASSLDRGTGNTIYF
TRBV5-1,.,TRBJ1-4,CASSFQATNEKLFF
TRBV5-5,.,TRBJ1-3,CASSLESGLRSGNTIYF
TRBV5-1,.,TRBJ1-2,CASSFEGTYGYTF